These 8 T cell receptor beta chains were all obtained from the same sample, sequenced in a study of lymphopenia after photon versus proton radiotherapy. Generated by immunoSEQ multiplex PCR, the TCRdb table keeps only in-frame clones and is missing some. The top ten clones hold about 4.7% of a sample with 150,000 to 200,000 clones, approximately 91% of them seen once. The material sequenced was peripheral blood, taken from a patient treated with photon-based radiotherapy. Receptors were obtained from a man between 50 and 59 years old with gastric cancer.

The chain combines TRBV7-2 with TRBJ2-7, with D perhaps being TRBD1 or TRBD2 (6 bases each). V was cut by 2 bases and J by 1 base, with 12 bases left in between. Looked up from germline, CDR1 is SGHTA and CDR2 is FQGNSA. The CDR3 loop spans 15 amino acids. CDR3 bases: TGTGCCAGCAGCTTAAACGGGGGCGTATCCTACGAGCAGTACTTC. It codes for CASSLNGGVSYEQYF.

The rearrangement joins TRBV13 to TRBJ1-1; perhaps TRBD1 as D (6 bases). The CDR3 length is 15 residues. The germline CDR1 and CDR2 sequences are PRHDT and FYEKMQ (reference sequence). The V end lost 5 bases, the J end lost 0 bases, and 13 bases lay between the germline ends. DNA for the CDR3: TGTGCCAGCAGCCTTAAGGGGGACATGAACACTGAAGCTTTCTTT. Amino acids: CASSLKGDMNTEAFF.

The V and J genes are TRBV14 and TRBJ2-1; the match to TRBD1 covers 10 bases. There are 13 residues in the CDR3. V shed 0 bases, J shed 14 bases, and the junction held 4 bases outside the gene matches. CDR1 is SGHDN and CDR2 is FVKESK in the germline V gene. CDR3 protein: CASSQDWDRGKFF. CDR3 sequence (DNA): TGTGCCAGCAGCCAAGATTGGGACAGGGGAAAGTTCTTC.

The chain recombines TRBV4-3 with TRBJ2-6; 7 bases align to TRBD1. The V gene's germline CDR1 is LGHNA and CDR2 YSLEER. The CDR3 length is 18 residues. Trimming took 1 base from V and 4 from J; bases not matched to a gene: 10. In nucleotides, the CDR3 is TGCGCCAGCAGCCAAGTCCCGATACAGGGGTCGGGGGCCAACGTCCTGACTTTC. This translates into CASSQVPIQGSGANVLTF.

The chain has TRBV19 and TRBJ2-1; 13 nucleotides line up with TRBD2. Germline trimming cut 8 bases from V and 0 bases from J; bases unmatched to any gene: 10. Germline V CDR1 and CDR2: LNHDA, SQIVND (reference sequence). This CDR3 has 18 amino acids. The CDR3 bases are TGTGCCAGTCGACACGGACTAGCGGGGGAGAGCTCCTACAATGAGCAGTTCTTC. Translated: CASRHGLAGESSYNEQFF.

The chain carries TRBV19 and TRBJ1-1; D may be TRBD1 (6 bases). The CDR3 has 14 residues. The V and J ends lost 6 bases and 4 bases respectively, with 15 bases between them. Germline loops: CDR1 LNHDA, CDR2 SQIVND (reference sequence). CDR3 amino acids: CASSYPTGFTEAFF. CDR3 nucleotides: TGTGCCAGTAGCTACCCGACAGGTTTCACTGAAGCTTTCTTT.

The rearrangement links TRBV6-5 to TRBJ2-7; D possibly corresponds to TRBD1 (6 bases). The CDR3 spans 13 residues. Deletions cut 4 bases from V and 10 bases from J, with 17 bases between. Germline V CDR1 and CDR2: MNHEY, SVGAGI. The CDR3 reads CASSSQQGAIQYF. CDR3 in DNA: TGTGCCAGCAGTTCCCAACAGGGAGCGATACAGTACTTC.

Here the CDR3 reads CAWSRDNYSGNTIYF. The CDR3 DNA reads TGTGCCTGGAGTCGGGACAACTACTCTGGAAACACCATATATTTT. This sequence joins TRBV30 and TRBJ1-3; possible D gene TRBD1, 6 bases. V lost 2 bases, J lost 0 bases, and 11 bases lay in between. CDR1 and CDR2 (germline): GTSNPN, SVGIG (reference sequence). The CDR3 contains 15 residues.